This T cell receptor (beta chain) comes out of a study of CD8+ T cells in alopecia areata. Study-wide context: Among treated patients, oral tofacitinib was administered at 5 to 10 mg twice daily. For 6 to 18 months, tofacitinib was taken, and 6 months off drug followed.

Reverse transcribed after extraction, RNA yielded cDNA as the sequencing template. Repertoires were generated with immunoSEQ multiplex PCR, while TCRdb's copy carries only in-frame clones and drops some. The sample holds around 190,000 clones, around 64% seen once. V dropped 6 bases and J dropped 4; count of bases not matched to a gene: 5. The germline V gene has CDR1 MNHEY and CDR2 SVGAGI. This CDR3 is built from 14 residues. Treatment given: oral pan-JAK inhibitor, 5-10 mg twice daily. It was from PBMCs that CD4+ and CD8+ T cells were sorted. This clonotype was obtained from a human donor with alopecia areata. This rearrangement joins TRBV6-5 to TRBJ1-4; 7 bases are shared with TRBD1. The source material was CD4+ T cells sorted from blood, sampled between weeks 49 and 50, from a patient treated with tofacitinib. The DNA of the CDR3 is TGTGCCAGCAGAACCGGGACAGATAATGAAAAACTGTTTTTT. It yields the protein CASRTGTDNEKLFF.